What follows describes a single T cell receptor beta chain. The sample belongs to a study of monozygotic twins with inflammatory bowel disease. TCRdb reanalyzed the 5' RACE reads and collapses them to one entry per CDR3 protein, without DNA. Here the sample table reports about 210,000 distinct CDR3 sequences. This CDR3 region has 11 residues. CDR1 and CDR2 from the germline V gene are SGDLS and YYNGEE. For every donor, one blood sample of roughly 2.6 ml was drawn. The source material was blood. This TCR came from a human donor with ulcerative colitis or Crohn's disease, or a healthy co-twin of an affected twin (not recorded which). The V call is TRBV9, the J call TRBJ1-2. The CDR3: CASSVDYSYTF. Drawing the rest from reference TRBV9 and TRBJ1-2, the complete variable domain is DSGVTQTPKHLITATGQRVTLRCSPRSGDLSVYWYQQSLDQGLQFLIQYYNGEERAKGNILERFSAQQFPDLHSELNLSSLELGDSALYFCASSVDYSYTFGSGTRLTVV.